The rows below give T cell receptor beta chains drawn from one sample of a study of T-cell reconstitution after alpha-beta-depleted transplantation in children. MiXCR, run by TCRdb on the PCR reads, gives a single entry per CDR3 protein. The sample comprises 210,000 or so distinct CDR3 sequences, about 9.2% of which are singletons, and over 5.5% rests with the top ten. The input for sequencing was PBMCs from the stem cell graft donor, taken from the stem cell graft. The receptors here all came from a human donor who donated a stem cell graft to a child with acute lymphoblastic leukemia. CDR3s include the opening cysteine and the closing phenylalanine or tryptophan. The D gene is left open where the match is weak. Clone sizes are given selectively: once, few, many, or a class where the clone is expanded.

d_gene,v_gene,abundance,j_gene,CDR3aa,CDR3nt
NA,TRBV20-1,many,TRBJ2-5,CSANALGGETQYF,TGCAGTGCCAATGCCTTGGGCGGGGAGACCCAGTACTTC
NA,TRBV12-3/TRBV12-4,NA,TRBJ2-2,CASSWVVTGELFF,TGTGCCAGCAGTTGGGTTGTCACCGGGGAGCTGTTTTTT
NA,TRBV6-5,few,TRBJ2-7,CASSYDWAGNSYEQYF,TGTGCCAGCAGTTACGACTGGGCAGGGAACTCCTACGAGCAGTACTTC
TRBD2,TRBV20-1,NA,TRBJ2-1,CSARRGGPQFNEQFF,TGCAGTGCTAGACGGGGGGGCCCTCAATTCAATGAGCAGTTCTTC
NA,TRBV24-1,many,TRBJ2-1,CATGGALGNEQFF,TGTGCCACCGGCGGGGCTCTAGGCAATGAGCAGTTCTTC
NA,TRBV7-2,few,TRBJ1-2,CASSTRTTGYTF,TGTGCCAGCAGCACCCGGACGACTGGCTACACCTTC
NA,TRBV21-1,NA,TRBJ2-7,CASSKCDRSFYEQYF,TGTGCCAGCAGCAAATGTGACCGGTCATTCTACGAGCAGTACTTC
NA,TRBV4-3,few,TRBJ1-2,CASSQGDTMGGGGYTF,TGCGCCAGCAGCCAAGGGGATACTATGGGGGGGGGTGGCTACACCTTC
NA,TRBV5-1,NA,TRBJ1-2,CASSLATTQGPGYTF,TGCGCCAGCAGCTTGGCGACGACACAGGGACCCGGCTACACCTTC
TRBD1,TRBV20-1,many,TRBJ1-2,CSARDPGTGNYGYTF,TGCAGTGCTAGAGATCCCGGGACAGGGAACTATGGCTACACCTTC
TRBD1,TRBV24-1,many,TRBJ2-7,CATRDRVGGEQYF,TGTGCCACCAGGGACAGGGTCGGTGGCGAGCAGTACTTC
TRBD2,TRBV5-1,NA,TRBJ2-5,CASSSLLAGGFETQYF,TGCGCCAGCAGCTCCCTCCTAGCGGGGGGGTTCGAGACCCAGTACTTC
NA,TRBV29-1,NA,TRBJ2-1,CSVEGGVGSYNEQFF,TGCAGCGTTGAAGGGGGGGTCGGGTCCTACAATGAGCAGTTCTTC